The 29 T cell receptor beta chains reported below all come from one sample, sequenced in a study of T cell changes during pregnancy in multiple sclerosis (dated by TCRdb to between 2017 and 2020). The library was generated by the immunoSEQ multiplex PCR assay. In TCRdb, the immuneACCESS table is reduced to in-frame sequences with V and J assigned. These tables do not hold every clone; where another copy was compared, an unresolved V gene accounts for under half, and the others remain unexplained. The sample yields about 79,000 clones; 93% were counted once. Approximately 0.71% of the sample comes from the top ten. The sequencing here drew on peripheral blood, taken in the second trimester of pregnancy. These receptors were collected from a female donor in good health, enrolled as a control in a pregnancy study.

The V and J genes are TRBV27 and TRBJ2-2, with a weak D call TRBD2 (6 bases). The V gene's germline CDR1 is MNHEY and CDR2 SMNVEV (reference sequence). V dropped 2 bases and J dropped 6 bases, with 10 bases sitting between them. The CDR3 contains 14 residues. The chain's CDR3 is CASSLTSPAGELFF. The CDR3 DNA sequence: TGTGCCAGCAGTTTAACTAGCCCAGCCGGGGAGCTGTTTTTT.

The rearrangement links TRBV19 to TRBJ2-4; the match to TRBD2 covers 9 bases. This CDR3 contains 17 residues. Germline V gives CDR1 LNHDA, CDR2 SQIVND (reference sequence). Trimming cost V 2 bases and J 4 bases; bases outside gene matches: 9. The CDR3 nucleotides are TGTGCCAGTAGTATATCCACCCTTAGCGGGGGAAAAAACATTCAGTACTTC. This translates into CASSISTLSGGKNIQYF.

This clone was observed a single time. In the same sample, other DNA sequences code for this CDR3. This rearrangement joins TRBV18 to TRBJ1-6, with 9 nucleotides matching TRBD1. Germline CDR1 is KGHSH and CDR2 is LQKENI. CDR3 length: 15 amino acids. Trimming took 3 bases from V and 10 from J; bases not matched to a gene: 7. In nucleotides, the CDR3 is TGTGCCAGCTCACCGCCTGGACAGGGGAGGTCACCCCTCCACTTT. Translating gives CASSPPGQGRSPLHF.

This chain joins TRBV6-5 and TRBJ1-5; TRBD1 matches 10 bases. Germline V gives CDR1 MNHEY, CDR2 SVGAGI. This CDR3 spans 15 amino acids. V was clipped by 8 bases and J by 4 bases; unmatched bases: 8. This CDR3 reads CASGTGASLNQPQHF. The CDR3 DNA reads TGTGCCAGCGGGACAGGGGCCTCCCTAAATCAGCCCCAGCATTTT.

The chain joins TRBV15 to TRBJ2-7; 8 bases align to TRBD1. This CDR3 spans 15 amino acids. Germline V gene sequence: CDR1 LNHNV, CDR2 YYDKDF (reference sequence). The trim removed 3 bases at V and 3 bases at J, leaving 7 bases unmatched. CDR3 in DNA: TGTGCCACCAGCAGCCTACAGGGGGTTCTCTACGAGCAGTACTTC. Its translation is CATSSLQGVLYEQYF.

The chain couples TRBV10-1 to TRBJ2-7, with a weak D call TRBD1 (6 bases). V lost 5 bases, J lost 0 bases, and 14 bases lay in between. This CDR3 comprises 15 residues. Germline V gives CDR1 WNHNN, CDR2 SYGVQD (reference sequence). This CDR3 reads CASSSLQGPSYEQYF. The CDR3 DNA follows: TGCGCCAGCAGTTCGCTACAGGGCCCCTCCTACGAGCAGTACTTC.

This clone was recorded only once. The V gene is TRBV2, the J gene TRBJ2-5; TRBD1 is a possible D gene (6 bases). The germline V gene has CDR1 SNHLY and CDR2 FYNNEI. The CDR3 has 13 residues. V lost 8 bases, J lost 7 bases, and 17 bases lay in between. In nucleotides, the CDR3 is TGTGCCAGCCCTTCCCCGGGACAAATGACCCAGTACTTC. It encodes CASPSPGQMTQYF.

This chain joins TRBV30 and TRBJ1-1; D unclear. The ends were cut back, 0 bases at V and 7 bases at J, with 9 bases in the middle. Looked up from germline, CDR1 is GTSNPN and CDR2 is SVGIG (reference sequence). This CDR3 is 12 amino acids long. The CDR3 protein is CAWSVWEGEAFF. CDR3 coding DNA: TGTGCCTGGAGTGTATGGGAGGGTGAAGCTTTCTTT.

The chain joins TRBV27 to TRBJ1-1, with D possibly matching TRBD1 (5 bases). This CDR3 region has 14 residues. Trimming stripped 6 bases from V and 1 base from J, with 12 bases between. Germline CDR1 and CDR2: MNHEY and SMNVEV (reference sequence). CDR3 bases: TGTGCCAGCAGCCACAGGTGGGCGAACACTGAAGCTTTCTTT. It encodes CASSHRWANTEAFF.

V is TRBV11-3 and J is TRBJ2-1; TRBD1 matches at 7 bases. Looked up from germline, CDR1 is SGHNT and CDR2 is YENEEA. Trimming at V came to 0 bases and at J to 10 bases, leaving 3 bases not matched to a gene. This CDR3 comprises 13 residues. For the CDR3, the DNA is TGTGCCAGCAGCTTAGATGTAGGGGGCGAGCAGTTCTTC. Its protein product is CASSLDVGGEQFF.

V is TRBV7-2 and J is TRBJ1-4; D is ambiguous. Germline V gene lookup returns CDR1 SGHTA and CDR2 FQGNSA. V dropped 2 bases and J dropped 5 bases, with 12 bases sitting between them. The CDR3 runs to 15 residues. The CDR3 is CASSLRVIRNEKLFF. DNA of the CDR3: TGTGCCAGCAGCTTACGGGTTATAAGGAATGAAAAACTGTTTTTT.

This chain links TRBV2 with TRBJ1-4, with TRBD1 matching over 8 bases. CDR3 length equals 15 residues. Germline loops: CDR1 SNHLY, CDR2 FYNNEI. J gave up 1 base and V 5 bases, and 3 bases lay outside the gene matches. CDR3 DNA: TGTGCCAGCAGTTATACAGGGGGAACTAATGAAAAACTGTTTTTT. It specifies CASSYTGGTNEKLFF.

This chain uses TRBV5-4 with TRBJ2-7; 8 bases match TRBD1. Germline CDR1 SGHNT, CDR2 YYREEE (reference sequence). The CDR3 contains 14 residues. J gave up 2 bases and V 0 bases, and 1 base lay outside the gene matches. The CDR3 region is CASSLGTGPYEQYF. CDR3 DNA sequence: TGTGCCAGCAGCTTGGGGACAGGGCCCTACGAGCAGTACTTC.

The chain has TRBV4-3 and TRBJ2-7; 9 positions match TRBD2. The V gene end was trimmed by 0 bases and the J gene end by 0 bases; junction bases not matched to a gene: 6. This CDR3 region has 17 residues. Per the germline V gene, CDR1 is LGHNA and CDR2 is YSLEER. The CDR3, as DNA: TGCGCCAGCAGCCAAGAAAGGCTAGCGGGGATCTCCTACGAGCAGTACTTC. Protein product: CASSQERLAGISYEQYF.

V is TRBV6-5 and J is TRBJ1-5, with TRBD1 matching over 7 bases. The trim removed 0 bases at V and 6 bases at J, leaving 5 bases unmatched. CDR1 and CDR2 (germline): MNHEY, SVGAGI. The CDR3 loop spans 15 amino acids. In DNA, the CDR3 is TGTGCCAGCAGTTACTCGGGACAGAAGAGTCAGCCCCAGCATTTT. Its protein product is CASSYSGQKSQPQHF.

CDR3 DNA sequence: TGTGCCAGCAGCCCAATGACTAGCGGGGGCACCGGGGAGCTGTTTTTT. This codes for CASSPMTSGGTGELFF. The chain combines TRBV9 with TRBJ2-2; 12 bases align to TRBD2. V shed 4 bases, J shed 4 bases, and the junction held 5 bases outside the gene matches. This CDR3 has 16 residues. The germline V gene has CDR1 SGDLS and CDR2 YYNGEE.

V and J are TRBV5-1 and TRBJ2-5, with 8 bases identical to TRBD1. V lost 0 bases and J lost 5; bases outside the gene matches: 3. The CDR3 covers 14 residues. CDR1 SGHRS and CDR2 YFSETQ come from the germline V gene. The CDR3 region has the DNA TGCGCCAGCAGCTTGGCGACAGGGGAGGAGACCCAGTACTTC. Translated, it gives CASSLATGEETQYF.

The chain employs TRBV6-1 and TRBJ2-1; perhaps TRBD1 as D (6 bases). Germline V gives CDR1 MNHNS, CDR2 SASEGT. The CDR3 totals 14 residues. Trimming pared 2 bases from V and 5 bases from J, leaving 10 bases between. For the CDR3, the DNA is TGTGCCAGCAGTGAACCAGGGGTAGACAATGAGCAGTTCTTC. Translated: CASSEPGVDNEQFF.

The chain employs TRBV5-4 and TRBJ2-6, with 8 bases fitting TRBD1. V was clipped by 6 bases and J by 0 bases; unmatched bases: 5. Germline-derived CDR1 and CDR2 are SGHNT and YYREEE (reference sequence). The CDR3 totals 16 residues. CDR3: CASTTGGSSGANVLTF. In nucleotides, the CDR3 is TGTGCCAGCACCACAGGGGGAAGCTCTGGGGCCAACGTCCTGACTTTC.

The V and J genes are TRBV4-1 and TRBJ2-5; D possibly corresponds to TRBD2 (5 bases). The DNA end favors TRBJ2-7, so the J call may be wrong. The CDR3 has 15 residues. Per germline, CDR1 MGHRA and CDR2 YSYEKL. DNA for the CDR3: TGCGCCAGCGCTGGTAGCGATAGGGCCCCCTACGAGCAGTACTTC. Translating it yields CASAGSDRAPYEQYF.

The gene calls are TRBV7-8 and TRBJ2-6; D is unresolved. Germline V gene lookup returns CDR1 SGHVS and CDR2 FQNEAQ. The CDR3 is 16 amino acids. V lost 5 bases and J 0 bases, leaving 11 bases between the germline ends. The CDR3 sequence: CASSPRRSSGANVLTF. CDR3 sequence (DNA): TGTGCCAGCAGCCCCCGCCGGTCCTCTGGGGCCAACGTCCTGACTTTC.

The CDR3 sequence is CASSEQGAGNTEAFF. In nucleotides, the CDR3 is TGTGCCAGTAGTGAACAGGGGGCGGGAAACACTGAAGCTTTCTTT. The chain uses TRBV19 and TRBJ1-1; TRBD1 matches at 9 bases. V dropped 5 bases and J dropped 2; count of bases not matched to a gene: 6. This CDR3 has 15 residues. The germline gives CDR1 LNHDA, CDR2 SQIVND (reference sequence).

The V gene is TRBV30, the J gene TRBJ1-2, with D tentatively TRBD1 (5 bases). CDR3 size: 14 residues. Trimming pared 2 bases from V and 4 bases from J, leaving 14 bases between. Per the germline V gene, CDR1 is GTSNPN and CDR2 is SVGIG (reference sequence). The DNA for the CDR3 is TGTGCCTGGAGTCGCCCCGGGGACTCCTATGGCTACACCTTC. Translation gives CAWSRPGDSYGYTF.

V and J are TRBV10-3 and TRBJ1-1, with D maybe TRBD1 (6 bases). Trimming took 8 bases from V and 10 from J, leaving 23 bases between them. The CDR3 contains 14 residues. Per germline, CDR1 ENHRY and CDR2 SYGVKD. The CDR3 here is CAIADEQGLYGAFF. DNA of the CDR3: TGTGCCATCGCAGATGAACAGGGTCTTTATGGAGCTTTCTTT.

The chain carries TRBV5-4 and TRBJ1-2; TRBD1 matches at 7 bases. CDR1 SGHNT and CDR2 YYREEE come from the germline V gene (reference sequence). The CDR3 loop spans 15 amino acids. The trim removed 3 bases at V and 5 bases at J, leaving 10 bases unmatched. The CDR3 is CASSSPDREWYGYTF. DNA of the CDR3: TGTGCCAGCAGCTCCCCCGACAGGGAATGGTATGGCTACACCTTC.

Only one count was recorded for this clone. The gene calls are TRBV9 and TRBJ2-1; TRBD2 matches at 8 bases. Germline loops: CDR1 SGDLS, CDR2 YYNGEE. V lost 5 bases and J lost 2; bases outside the gene matches: 9. This CDR3 spans 16 amino acids. CDR3 amino acids: CASSVGQRGTYNEQFF. The CDR3 DNA reads as TGTGCCAGCAGTGTCGGGCAGCGGGGGACCTACAATGAGCAGTTCTTC.

The J gene is TRBJ1-2, the V gene TRBV27; 7 bases agree with TRBD1. CDR1 MNHEY and CDR2 SMNVEV come from the germline V gene (reference sequence). This CDR3 is built from 14 residues. V was clipped by 5 bases and J by 5 bases; unmatched bases: 8. This CDR3 is CASSPRKTGYGYTF. The CDR3 DNA sequence: TGTGCCAGCAGTCCCCGCAAGACAGGGTATGGCTACACCTTC.

The V call is TRBV6-1, the J call TRBJ2-1; 10 bases agree with TRBD2. The junction had 4 bases not matched to a gene; V was cut back by 4 bases and J by 4 bases. Germline V gene sequence: CDR1 MNHNS, CDR2 SASEGT. CDR3 length: 15 amino acids. The CDR3 spells CASSGSGGIYNEQFF. CDR3 nucleotide sequence: TGTGCCAGCAGTGGTAGCGGGGGGATATACAATGAGCAGTTCTTC.

As to this clone: In the same sample, other DNA sequences code for this CDR3. The genes are TRBV30 and TRBJ1-1; a weak D match, TRBD1 (5 bases). This CDR3 has 13 residues. V was cut by 1 base and J by 5 bases, with 11 bases left in between. Per germline, CDR1 GTSNPN and CDR2 SVGIG (reference sequence). CDR3 in amino acids: CAWSGGRGTEAFF. The CDR3 DNA follows: TGTGCCTGGAGTGGGGGGAGGGGAACTGAAGCTTTCTTT.